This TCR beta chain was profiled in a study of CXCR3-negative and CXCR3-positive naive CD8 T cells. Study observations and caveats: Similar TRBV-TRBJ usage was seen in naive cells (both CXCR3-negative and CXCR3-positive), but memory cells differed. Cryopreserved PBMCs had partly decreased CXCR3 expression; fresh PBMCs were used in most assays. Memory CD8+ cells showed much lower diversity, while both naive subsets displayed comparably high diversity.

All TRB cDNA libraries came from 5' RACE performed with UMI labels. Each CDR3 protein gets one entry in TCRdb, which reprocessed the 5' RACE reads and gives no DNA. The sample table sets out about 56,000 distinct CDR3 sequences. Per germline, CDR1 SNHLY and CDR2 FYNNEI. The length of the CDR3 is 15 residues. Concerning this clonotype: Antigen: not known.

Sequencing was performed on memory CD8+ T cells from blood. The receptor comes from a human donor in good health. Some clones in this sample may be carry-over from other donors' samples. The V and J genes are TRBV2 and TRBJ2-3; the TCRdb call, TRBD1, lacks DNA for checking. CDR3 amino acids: CASTRQGDLADTQYF.